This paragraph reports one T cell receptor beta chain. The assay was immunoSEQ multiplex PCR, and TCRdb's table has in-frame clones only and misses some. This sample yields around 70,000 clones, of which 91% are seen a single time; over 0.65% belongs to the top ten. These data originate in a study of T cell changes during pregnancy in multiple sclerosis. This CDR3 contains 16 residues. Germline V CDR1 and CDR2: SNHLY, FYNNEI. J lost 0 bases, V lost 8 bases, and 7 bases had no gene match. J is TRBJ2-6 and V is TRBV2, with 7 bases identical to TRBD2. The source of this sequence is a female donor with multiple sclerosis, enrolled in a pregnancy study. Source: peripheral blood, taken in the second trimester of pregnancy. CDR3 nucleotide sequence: TGTGCCAGCGGTGGCGGGGGAACCTCTGGGGCCAACGTCCTGACTTTC. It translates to CASGGGGTSGANVLTF.